This T cell receptor beta chain was profiled in a study of cytomegalovirus exposure and HLA in healthy donors (dated by TCRdb to 2017 to 2019). General notes on the study: An earlier analysis of a few hundred of the donors reported about 260 Gb of sequence data and approximately 120 million unique TCR beta sequences obtained from 150 million to 200 million T cells. Alongside the repertoire data, information on donor age, sex, ethnicity and CMV serostatus was compiled. On average, around 240,000 unique TCR beta nucleotide sequences were sequenced per donor among several hundred genotyped donors of the cohort, with roughly 18% of those sequences being non-productive. The number of donors typed differed by locus, with 629-630 for A, B, C, DRB1 and DQB1, over 500 for DQA1, nearly 610 for DPA1, and around 430 for DPB1. Approximately 300 gigabases of sequencing data and around 80 million unique TCR sequences made up an early release that covered 640 HLA-typed donors. To predict cytomegalovirus infection status, the study combined high-throughput TCR immunosequencing, statistical association of individual TCRs with disease status, and machine learning. Along with the approximately 670-subject first cohort, a separate validation cohort of over a hundred different subjects was used. All discovery cohort repertoires had been generated using a single sequencing platform. The study profiled the T cell repertoires of more than 500 subjects by immunosequencing and related them to cytomegalovirus serostatus. In the later analysis, no new phenotypic data were used to find candidate immune exposures; instead, reliance was placed on TCR beta sequences and their occurrence across donors. The study aimed to test whether cataloging public T cell receptors could reveal signatures of past pathogen exposure. An earlier analysis of about 600 of the donors used high-throughput TCR beta sequencing to judge whether each TCR beta V gene segment behaved as functional or pseudogenic. A later genetic analysis took genome-wide SNP genotypes for about three fifths of the roughly 700 donors and used that subset as a discovery cohort. In a later analysis, previously published TCR beta repertoires from several hundred donors were re-analyzed and high-resolution HLA genotyping was added so that TCR occurrence patterns could be studied. About 5 DR-DQ haplotypes were handled as single units for association and clustering, since linkage in the cohort was strong. Of the approximately 400 genotyped donors, roughly 80% fell in the genetic ancestry cluster associated with self-reported Caucasian donors. Class I and class II HLA loci were covered by the typing at four-digit resolution.

With respect to this clone: Its antigen remains undetermined. Nothing much larger sits one base from this clone, and base qualities are not available.

Libraries were constructed by the immunoSEQ multiplex PCR assay. For the multiplex PCR, a mixture combining 60 forward primers for TCR Vbeta segments and 13 reverse primers for TCR Jbeta segments was used. The CDR3 region of rearranged TCR beta genes was amplified from genomic DNA by a multiplex PCR assay. Amplified TCR beta libraries were sequenced as 87-base-pair reads on the Illumina HiSeq System. The authors' analysis ran thus. A later analysis counted approximately 76 million unique TCR beta chains across the approximately 700 repertoires, and 10 million to 12 million of these chains were shared by at least two donors. To remove PCR and sequencing errors, raw reads were error-corrected and collapsed into unique sequences using a nearest-neighbor algorithm that merged closely related sequences. CDR3 sequences were aligned to IMGT reference sequences to assign V, D and J gene segments. Each retained sequence needed at least a six-nucleotide match to both a V gene segment and a J gene segment. A rearrangement was called productive if the CDR3 had no stop codons and remained in frame with V and J, and every other rearrangement was called non-productive. Following IMGT convention, CDR3 was defined as the stretch from the second conserved V-encoded cysteine to the conserved J-encoded phenylalanine. Sequences without an unambiguous match to a single V gene segment were excluded from the earlier analysis of several hundred of the donors. An earlier analysis of fewer than 650 of the donors classified V segments as functional when productive rearrangements were above 56.7% and as segregating when the standard deviation between donors was above 5%. To diagnose cytomegalovirus status from the catalog of TCR beta chain sequences, a statistical classification framework was built. V and J gene assignment, in a later analysis, came from comparing TCR nucleotide sequences with IMGT/GENE-DB human TR gene sequences. The TCRdist pipeline was used in a later analysis to assign CDR3 sequences and most-parsimonious VDJ recombination scenarios. In a later analysis, each TCR beta chain was defined by its CDR3 amino acid sequence together with its V-gene family, and reads without a unique V-gene family were excluded. As a way to deal with suspected cross-contamination and a sequencing artifact, a later analysis dropped under 600 nucleotide sequences that were highly shared and had low generation probability. In a later analysis, a clonal expansion index was calculated for each public chain from normalized within-repertoire ranks of inferred template counts. In a later analysis, generation probabilities were computed with a VDJ recombination model fitted to out-of-frame rearrangements, and the resulting probabilities were checked against IGoR. In a later analysis, TCR-TCR, TCR-HLA and TCR-CMV co-occurrence was scored with hypergeometric tests, and a repertoire-size bias correction was applied to TCR pairs. To estimate false discovery rates, a later analysis permuted the HLA or CMV assignments 20 times. A later analysis grouped co-occurring TCRs with DBSCAN, adding TCRdist sequence similarity when clustering within HLA-allele-positive subsets. Co-occurrence clustering excluded repertoires with fewer than 30,000 or more than 120,000 public chains, plus five with anomalous nucleotide sharing. TCRdb carries this immuneACCESS record with in-frame sequences only. Its versions omit some clonotypes, under half of them owing to an unresolved V gene in the studies checked, with the rest unexplained. Clonal size and the V and J genes are those of that table, whereas D and trimming came from the DNA. The sample has 99,000 or so clones on record, over 80% of them singletons. Of the sample, more than 3% falls within the top ten clones.

V and J are trimmed by 3 bases and 1 base, and the gene matches miss 8 bases of the junction. From its cysteine to its phenylalanine, the CDR3 spans 18 amino acids. The retained sequence is limited to the CDR3, 54 bases, with the frame set at the first base. CDR1 and CDR2, per the germline V gene, are MGHRA and YSYEKL. What the authors observed across the whole study: Most TCR sequences were seen in very few donors, while some public TCRs were found in many individuals. The only immune exposure information available for the cohort was CMV serostatus. HLA typing was unavailable for some donors at each locus, so association tests used only the typed subset. According to a later analysis, TCR association rates differed among HLA loci, with DRB1 alleles showing the most associated TCRs and HLA-C alleles showing the fewest. According to a later analysis, most CMV-associated TCR beta chains appeared to be HLA-restricted, and the HLA associations seemed to be driven largely by CMV exposure. Compared with the approximately 670-donor mean, donors in an Asian-associated ancestry cluster had fewer N-insertions in productive TCRs, according to a later genetic analysis. In a later analysis, HLA-associated TCR beta chains showed more clonal expansion and lower generation probabilities than non-associated chains that were equally common. Strong co-occurrence of HLA alleles, especially DR and DQ, made assigning TCR associations to individual alleles difficult. This cohort had only TCR beta chains sequenced, and the lack of alpha or paired-chain data limited which features could be detected. Around 16 rarely observed V segments, including chromosome 9 orphons, were excluded from the earlier analysis of approximately 500 of the donors because counts were too low. Cytomegalovirus status was reported to be diagnosed by the classifier with high specificity and sensitivity in both the original and validation cohorts. The study listed 164 TCR beta chains as associated with cytomegalovirus. Correlated functional status among segregating V segments might reflect linkage disequilibrium, but an unknown experimental factor could not be ruled out. V-gene and J-gene trimming of TCR beta chains was associated with a missense DCLRE1C variant in a later genetic analysis, and the association was replicated in an independent cohort. Presence/absence analyses assumed roughly uniform sequencing depth across donors, an assumption that may not hold. Some IMGT-functional V segments, including TRBV6-2 and TRBV6-3, could not be told apart with the 87-base-pair reads, so those segments were excluded. An earlier analysis of around 540 of the donors showed that most TCR beta V segments appeared in productive rearrangements either about 87% or about 30% of the time, which broadly matched IMGT annotations. It was suggested by the authors that the approach could potentially be generalized to other disease states and immunological phenotypes. A group of highly shared sequence variants was considered likely to be a technical artifact of the sequencing pipeline. Several of the top co-occurrence clusters appeared to be linked to parvovirus B19, influenza, CMV and Epstein-Barr virus, according to a later analysis. A few of the identified cytomegalovirus-associated TCR beta chains were confirmed in vitro to be specific for cytomegalovirus antigens. A further reported finding was that TCR beta sequences accurately predicted the HLA-A and HLA-B alleles for most subjects in the first cohort. A later analysis associated about 17,000 TCR beta sequences with specific HLA alleles at a false discovery rate of 0.05.

The cohort was made up of about 670 healthy bone marrow donors. All cohort members were sampled while nominally healthy, although unrecorded immune exposures were likely present. The donor was CMV seropositive and belonged to the group of 250 to 300 seropositive cohort members. Each donor provided a peripheral blood sample, and peripheral blood mononuclear cells were used for TCR beta sequencing. Genomic DNA extraction from the blood cell samples was performed with the Qiagen DNeasy Blood Extraction Kit. The source is a female donor in good health and CMV-seropositive. Material: PBMCs. The chain is encoded by TRBV4-1 joined to TRBJ2-6, with 8 central nucleotides matching TRBD2. Here is the DNA: TGCGCCAGCAGCCAGCCCGCGGGGGGCAGATCTGGGGCCAACGTCCTGACTTTC. It codes for CASSQPAGGRSGANVLTF.